This T cell receptor (beta chain) was profiled in a study of T cell responses to AZD1222 COVID-19 vaccine. Study-wide background: Second-dose groups at about 4 or about 12 weeks were pooled.

The study's findings and limits: Two AZD1222 doses significantly raised spike-specific TCR breadth and depth over controls. Donors were chiefly white British, with a greater number of females, and clonal diversity was perhaps underestimated.

The CDR3 is 12 amino acids. CDR1 is KGHDR and CDR2 is SFDVKD in the germline V gene. Trimming removed 4 bases at V and 9 bases at J, with 9 bases between. Assay: immunoSEQ multiplex PCR; the TCRdb copy retains only in-frame clones and omits some. The sample includes under 200,000 clones, approximately 90% of them seen just once. This clone was seen a handful of times. No antigen is known for it. This chain uses TRBV24-1 with TRBJ1-5; D call uncertain. The sequence derives from an adult in good health. Source: peripheral blood, taken on day 0 of AZD1222 vaccination. CDR3 region: CATSEPLGPQHF. The CDR3 bases are TGTGCCACCAGTGAACCTCTAGGGCCCCAGCATTTT.